This T cell receptor (beta chain) was profiled in a study of CD8 T cells in Susac syndrome (dated by TCRdb to between 2018 and 2021). In terms of the full investigation: Whether CD8+ T cell activation and differentiation in Susac syndrome was antigen driven was tested using repertoire sequencing.

General findings and caveats noted by the study authors: The number of individuals in the TCR sequencing and HLA analysis was acknowledged as relatively small.

Of note for this clonotype: Which antigen it targets is not known. There are no base qualities to consult, and no much larger clone falls within one base.

RNA was extracted using the RNeasy kit, and about 0.45 to 1 microgram was reverse transcribed with random hexamers. The immunoSEQ multiplex PCR assay, which covers 54 Vbeta and 13 Jbeta segments, was used to amplify TCR beta CDR3 regions. PCR amplification bias was corrected by using a synthetic template baseline for primer optimization and computational correction. The study's own analysis went as follows. Reads were assigned to V, D and J genes according to IMGT and analyzed in immunoSEQ Analyzer, with only productive sequences retained. Clonality was computed as one minus Shannon entropy normalized by log2 of the number of productive unique sequences. Public and private clones were assessed among the 100 most prevalent clones of each patient and control. A clone was defined as Susac-specific if it was absent from the healthy and MS cohorts, from more than 850 published viral clones and from other ImmuneACCESS disease sequences. TCRdb applied fastp at Q25 and MiXCR to the public reads, then kept only in-frame beta chains. For every CDR3 protein sequence, its rows merge into one entry that carries the most common genes and DNA. These V and J calls rely on TCRdb rather than the paper's analysis. The sample table holds roughly 150,000 distinct CDR3 sequences, of which under 95% were seen once. Roughly 0.08% of the sample is in the top ten clones.

High-throughput TCR beta sequencing profiled peripheral blood CD8+ and CD4+ T cells from healthy donors, Susac syndrome patients and multiple sclerosis patients. The healthy donors served as controls matched for age and sex. Bulk CD8+ and CD4+ T cells were purified by magnetic negative isolation, while CD8+ TEMRA cells were enriched using FACS. Blood was drawn into EDTA tubes, processed within 24 hours, and PBMCs were isolated by density gradient centrifugation. PBMCs intended for TCR sequencing were cryopreserved in liquid nitrogen and were subsequently thawed in a 37 degrees C water bath. The sorted or isolated CD4+, CD8+ and CD8+ TEMRA cells had a purity of 90% or higher. Taken from cysteine to phenylalanine, the CDR3 has 13 residues. Solely the CDR3 DNA is kept, with 39 bases framed from the first base. CDR1 DFQATT and CDR2 SNEGSKA are derived from the germline V gene (reference sequence). Trimming takes 2 bases off V and 4 bases off J; junction bases not matched to a gene: 2.

The TCR originated in a human donor in good health. Source material: CD4+ T cells from PBMCs. The chain joins TRBV20-1 to TRBJ2-5, and TRBD2 matches 9 of the central bases. This receptor carries the CDR3 CSARYSGGETQYF. The nucleotide sequence is TGCAGTGCTAGATATAGCGGGGGAGAGACCCAGTACTTC.